This T cell receptor beta chain was sequenced in a study of CD8 T cells in Susac syndrome. Study-wide findings and caveats: It was acknowledged in the study that its TCR sequencing and HLA analysis involved a relatively small number of individuals.

0.5 to 1 ug RNA was reverse transcribed with random hexamers. Amplification of TCR beta CDR3 across 54 Vbeta and 13 Jbeta was performed with immunoSEQ multiplex PCR. MiXCR was run by TCRdb on the immunoSEQ multiplex PCR reads, yielding one entry per CDR3 protein. The table has some 200,000 distinct CDR3 sequences, about 95% seen once. Trimming shortened V by 4 bases and J by 3 bases, and 13 bases separated the two germline ends. This CDR3 is built from 15 residues. Germline V lookup: CDR1 SGDLS, CDR2 YYNGEE. Note on this clonotype: Antigen: not known.

CD8+ and CD4+ T cells taken from blood had their TCR beta sequenced. Isolation of CD8+ and CD4+ T cells was performed negatively, whereas enrichment of TEMRA cells was done by FACS. The TCR originated in a human donor with multiple sclerosis. The sample was CD4+ T cells from PBMCs. The J gene is TRBJ1-4, the V gene TRBV9; D remains unclear. The CDR3 DNA reads TGTGCCAGCAGCCCCACGTCCGGGGCTAATGAAAAACTGTTTTTT. Its translation is CASSPTSGANEKLFF.